This T cell receptor beta chain comes out of a study of blood T cell repertoires in COVID-19. As for the study in general: The study drew acute and convalescent COVID-19 samples from the United States, Italy and Spain. Sample material is recorded as cDNA or gDNA derived from T cells, B-cell-depleted T cells, or PBMCs.

V was clipped by 1 base and J by 2 bases, with 8 bases between them. The CDR3 sequence is 14 residues long. Germline CDR1 reads SGHRS; CDR2 reads YFSETQ. Original methodology: Using reference gene primer amplification, nucleated cell counts were estimated. The repertoire was sequenced with immunoSEQ multiplex PCR; TCRdb's copy has only in-frame clones and lacks some. The D gene and trimming were derived from the DNA, and the V and J assignments and clone size from that table. The sample shows roughly 57,000 clones, roughly 79% of them seen only once. The source of this sequence is a man aged 55 to 69 with acute or convalescent COVID-19. The sequenced sample was peripheral blood. The chain is built from TRBV5-1 and TRBJ2-3; weak D call: TRBD1 (5 bases). CDR3 region: CASSLLGHTDTQYF. CDR3 bases: TGCGCCAGCAGCTTGCTGGGGCACACAGATACGCAGTATTTT.